The 3 T cell receptor beta chains below come from one sample, sequenced in a study of CD8+CD57+ T cells in acquired aplastic anemia. According to the study, genomic DNA was the template for TCR beta VDJ and CDR3 profiling. TCRdb itself ran the reads through MiXCR, one entry per CDR3 protein. The profile shows some 190,000 distinct CDR3 sequences, approximately 50% of them singletons. The sequencing input was sorted CD4+, CD8+, or CD8+CD57+ T cells (not recorded which) from PBMCs. These receptors were collected from a human donor in good health, serving as a control.

This clonotype was seen at least ten times. The chain links TRBV2 to TRBJ1-1; the D gene is possibly TRBD1 (6 bases). V lost 3 bases and J lost 1, with 9 bases in between. CDR3 length equals 14 residues. Germline loops: CDR1 SNHLY, CDR2 FYNNEI. The CDR3 loop is CASSERTANTEAFF. Here the CDR3 DNA reads TGTGCCAGCAGTGAGAGGACAGCGAACACTGAAGCTTTCTTT.

In this sample, this clonotype turned up many times. This chain uses TRBV18 with TRBJ2-7, with D maybe TRBD2 (5 bases). Trimming pared 0 bases from V and 2 bases from J, leaving 8 bases between. Germline V CDR1 and CDR2: KGHSH, LQKENI. This CDR3 comprises 14 residues. This CDR3 reads CASSPPTGTYEQYF. CDR3 sequence (DNA): TGTGCCAGCTCACCACCGACGGGGACCTACGAGCAGTACTTC.

A word on this clonotype: This CDR3 fails to terminate in the conserved phenylalanine or tryptophan, so it likely reflects a read error. The rearrangement uses TRBV11-2 and TRBJ2-3; TRBD2 aligns across 14 bases. The CDR3 extends over 17 amino acids. Looked up from germline, CDR1 is SGHAT and CDR2 is FQNNGV. Germline trimming cut 5 bases from V and 5 bases from J; bases unmatched to any gene: 9. This CDR3 reads CASSPRLAGGREDTQYL. CDR3 bases: TGTGCCAGCAGCCCCCGACTAGCGGGAGGGCGGGAAGATACGCAGTATCTT.